Presented here are 25 T cell receptor beta chains from one specimen sequenced in a study of T-cell memory formation after mild COVID-19. MiXCR was run by TCRdb on the 5' RACE reads, yielding one entry per CDR3 protein. This table holds approximately 350,000 distinct CDR3 sequences, over 25% found once. Sequencing was done on a sample of PBMCs or a T cell subset sorted from them (not recorded which). The receptors were sampled from an adult woman who had mild COVID-19 (a few samples of this study predate the infection). Cell type and time point are not known.

The chain joins TRBV4-1 to TRBJ2-7, with TRBD1 matching 8 bases. Per germline, CDR1 MGHRA and CDR2 YSYEKL. The V gene end was trimmed by 4 bases and the J gene end by 1 base; junction bases not matched to a gene: 15. The CDR3 runs to 18 residues. The CDR3: CASSPISLRDRGSYEQYF. The CDR3 DNA follows: TGCGCCAGCAGCCCTATATCCCTAAGAGACAGGGGTTCCTACGAGCAGTACTTC.

This chain connects TRBV18 to TRBJ1-6, with D uncertain. This CDR3 spans 15 amino acids. CDR1 and CDR2 (germline): KGHSH, LQKENI. Trimming pared 3 bases from V and 8 bases from J, leaving 14 bases between. DNA for the CDR3: TGTGCCAGCTCACCCCGCAAGGGTATGGATTCACCCCTCCACTTT. Translation: CASSPRKGMDSPLHF. Complete variable domain (other parts from reference TRBV18 and TRBJ1-6): NAGVMQNPRHLVRRRGQEARLRCSPMKGHSHVYWYRQLPEEGLKFMVYLQKENIIDESGMPKERFSAEFPKEGPSILRIQQVVRGDSAAYFCASSPRKGMDSPLHFGNGTRLTVT.

This clonotype was detected many times. V usage is TRBV12-3 or TRBV12-4 and J usage is TRBJ1-1, with 10 bases matching TRBD1. CDR3 length: 15 amino acids. Trimming cost V 6 bases and J 4 bases; bases outside gene matches: 8. The chain's CDR3 is CASSRPGQGTTEAFF. The CDR3 DNA follows: TGTGCCAGCAGCAGACCGGGACAGGGGACCACTGAAGCTTTCTTT.

This clonotype was seen only a few times. This CDR3 reads CASSFLAGLQETQYF. The DNA for the CDR3 is TGTGCCAGCAGTTTCTTAGCGGGGTTACAAGAGACCCAGTACTTC. V gene TRBV27 combines with J gene TRBJ2-5; 8 bases map to TRBD2. V shed 3 bases and J 2 bases; nucleotides not matched to a gene: 5. Germline V gene sequence: CDR1 MNHEY, CDR2 SMNVEV (reference sequence). CDR3 length: 15 residues.

This clonotype was recorded at least ten times. This sequence joins TRBV12-3 or TRBV12-4 and TRBJ2-5; 7 nucleotides match TRBD2. Losses at the gene ends were 3 bases for V and 3 bases for J; bases not matched to a gene: 1. CDR3 length: 13 residues. The CDR3 protein is CASSFGGKETQYF. DNA of the CDR3: TGTGCCAGCAGTTTCGGGGGGAAAGAGACCCAGTACTTC.

The rearrangement joins TRBV5-1 to TRBJ2-1; 9 nucleotides align to TRBD1. CDR3 length: 16 amino acids. With V trimmed by 4 bases and J by 8 bases, 13 bases remained unmatched. The V gene's germline CDR1 is SGHRS and CDR2 YFSETQ. Here the CDR3 DNA reads TGCGCCAGCAGCAGACCGACAGGGGGAAAGGGGGATGAGCAGTTCTTC. It encodes CASSRPTGGKGDEQFF.

The chain couples TRBV13 to TRBJ2-1; TRBD1 matches 8 bases. The CDR3 extends over 16 amino acids. V lost 4 bases, J lost 5 bases, and 10 bases stayed unmatched. Germline values: CDR1 PRHDT, CDR2 FYEKMQ (reference sequence). The CDR3 coding sequence is TGTGCCAGCAGCTCGCTCCGGGACAGGAGCGACAATGAGCAGTTCTTC. Translating it yields CASSSLRDRSDNEQFF.

The chain combines TRBV7-8 with TRBJ2-3, with D perhaps assigned TRBD1 or TRBD2 (5 bases each). V was pared by 6 bases and J by 1 base, with 14 bases between. The CDR3 totals 15 residues. In germline, CDR1 is SGHVS, CDR2 FQNEAQ. The CDR3 sequence: CASSGGEVRTDTQYF. In DNA, the CDR3 is TGTGCCAGCAGTGGGGGAGAGGTTCGCACAGATACGCAGTATTTT.

The genes are TRBV6-5 and TRBJ2-5, with D maybe TRBD1 (6 bases). The CDR3 spans 15 residues. V was pared by 6 bases and J by 0 bases, with 14 bases between. Germline CDR1 is MNHEY and CDR2 is SVGAGI. In DNA, the CDR3 is TGTGCCAGCAGGGCCGGGACACTGTACCAAGAGACCCAGTACTTC. The encoded protein is CASRAGTLYQETQYF.

In this sample, this clonotype turned up a few times. The rearrangement joins TRBV25-1 to TRBJ1-1; D is possibly TRBD1 (5 bases). The CDR3 sequence is 13 residues long. Trimming cost V 4 bases and J 4 bases, with 10 bases left between them. Germline V gene lookup returns CDR1 MGHDK and CDR2 SYGVNS. The CDR3 coding sequence is TGTGCCAGCAGTGCAGGGCGGGTCACTGAAGCTTTCTTT. Its translation: CASSAGRVTEAFF.

The chain has TRBV7-9 and TRBJ1-1; D unresolved. The CDR3 extends over 14 amino acids. Looked up from germline, CDR1 is SEHNR and CDR2 is FQNEAQ (reference sequence). Between the trimmed V and J ends, which lost 1 base and 7 bases, there was a span of 13 bases. This chain's CDR3 is CASSLVLGQHEAFF. The CDR3 DNA reads as TGTGCCAGCAGCTTAGTCTTAGGCCAGCATGAAGCTTTCTTT.

This clonotype was recorded once. V is TRBV10-3 and J is TRBJ2-5; D possibly corresponds to TRBD2 (6 bases). Germline CDR1 is ENHRY and CDR2 is SYGVKD. Trimming removed 4 bases at V and 1 base at J, with 22 bases between. The CDR3 spans 18 residues. For the CDR3, the DNA is TGTGCCATCAGTGGAGGGGCCGTGACGGGAGAGCTCCAAGAGACCCAGTACTTC. Residues: CAISGGAVTGELQETQYF.

The chain links TRBV29-1 to TRBJ2-6; D is unclear. The germline gives CDR1 SQVTM, CDR2 ANQGSEA. There are 13 residues in the CDR3. Trimming took 5 bases from V and 3 from J, leaving 8 bases between them. For the CDR3, the DNA is TGCAGCGTTATTAACGTTGGGGCCAACGTCCTGACTTTC. Translation gives CSVINVGANVLTF.

In DNA form, the CDR3 reads TGTGCCAGCTCGCCCACGAGGACGGATAACTATGGCTACACCTTC. Translated: CASSPTRTDNYGYTF. The V and J genes are TRBV18 and TRBJ1-2, with no clear D. CDR1 is KGHSH and CDR2 is LQKENI in the germline V gene. V was cut by 6 bases and J by 1 base, with 15 bases left in between. This CDR3 is 15 amino acids long.

This clonotype was observed a few times. This chain connects TRBV29-1 to TRBJ2-7; the match to TRBD1 covers 9 bases. The CDR3 sequence is 16 residues long. Looked up from germline, CDR1 is SQVTM and CDR2 is ANQGSEA. With 6 bases clipped from V and 0 bases from J, the junction kept 12 bases outside the gene matches. CDR3 bases: TGCAGCGTCGGGGGACAGGGTAACTGGGACTCCTACGAGCAGTACTTC. As protein: CSVGGQGNWDSYEQYF.

This clonotype was seen a handful of times. V and J are TRBV7-6 and TRBJ1-2; possibly TRBD1 for D (5 bases). Germline V gene lookup returns CDR1 SGHVS and CDR2 FNYEAQ. V lost 1 base and J 1 base, leaving 10 bases between the germline ends. The CDR3 length is 15 residues. Here the CDR3 reads CASSLGDQGNYGYTF. CDR3 coding DNA: TGTGCCAGCAGCTTAGGGGACCAGGGTAACTATGGCTACACCTTC. The full variable domain, rest sourced from reference TRBV7-6 and TRBJ1-2, is GAGVSQSPRYKVTKRGQDVALRCDPISGHVSLYWYRQALGQGPEFLTYFNYEAQQDKSGLPNDRFSAERPEGSISTLTIQRTEQRDSAMYRCASSLGDQGNYGYTFGSGTRLTVV.

The chain links TRBV3-1 to TRBJ1-5, with D possibly TRBD1 on 5 matching bases. Trimming took 1 base from V and 6 from J, leaving 10 bases between them. The CDR3 extends over 14 amino acids. Per germline, CDR1 LGHDT and CDR2 YNNKEL (reference sequence). The CDR3 nucleotides read TGTGCCAGCAGCCAAGGTGGGCAGGGTCAGCCCCAGCATTTT. Its translation: CASSQGGQGQPQHF. Using reference TRBV3-1 and TRBJ1-5 for the parts outside the CDR3, the full variable domain is DTAVSQTPKYLVTQMGNDKSIKCEQNLGHDTMYWYKQDSKKFLKIMFSYNNKELIINETVPNRFSPKSPDKAHLNLHINSLELGDSAVYFCASSQGGQGQPQHFGDGTRLSIL.

J is TRBJ1-1 and V is TRBV20-1, with D unclear. Germline V gene sequence: CDR1 DFQATT, CDR2 SNEGSKA (reference sequence). V gave up 5 bases and J gave up 4 bases, with 14 bases separating them. This CDR3 is built from 13 residues. The CDR3 DNA sequence: TGCAGTGCTTGGACCCCCGGAGCCACTGAAGCTTTCTTT. Its translation: CSAWTPGATEAFF.

This clonotype was counted a few times. V is TRBV7-9 and J is TRBJ2-7; possibly TRBD2 for D (5 bases). V gave up 1 base and J gave up 1 base, with 11 bases separating them. Per the germline V gene, CDR1 is SEHNR and CDR2 is FQNEAQ (reference sequence). The CDR3 runs 15 residues. DNA for the CDR3: TGTGCCAGCAGCTTAGATCGAGGGCGATCCTACGAGCAGTACTTC. Protein: CASSLDRGRSYEQYF.

This clonotype was counted only a few times. The rearrangement joins TRBV6-5 to TRBJ2-7, with 7 bases fitting TRBD1. Germline V gives CDR1 MNHEY, CDR2 SVGAGI. J lost 2 bases, V lost 3 bases, and 7 bases had no gene match. The CDR3 has 15 amino acids. CDR3 in DNA: TGTGCCAGCAGTTATGATAGGACAGGAACCTACGAGCAGTACTTC. As protein: CASSYDRTGTYEQYF.

The sample holds a few counts of this clonotype. The CDR3 region is CASSRTDPRVQPQHF. In DNA, the CDR3 is TGCGCCAGCAGCCGGACAGACCCGCGCGTTCAGCCCCAGCATTTT. The rearrangement uses TRBV5-1 and TRBJ1-5; maybe TRBD1 (6 bases). This CDR3 spans 15 amino acids. Trimming took off 4 bases at V and 6 bases at J, with 17 bases between the two ends. The germline gives CDR1 SGHRS, CDR2 YFSETQ.

The chain employs TRBV5-1 and TRBJ1-4; 7 nucleotides match TRBD1. The V segment lost 6 bases and the J segment 3 bases; nucleotides outside the gene matches: 14. This CDR3 has 17 residues. The germline V gene has CDR1 SGHRS and CDR2 YFSETQ. CDR3 bases: TGCGCCAGCACCCGACAGGGAGACCCCCTAGCTAATGAAAAACTGTTTTTT. Amino acid sequence: CASTRQGDPLANEKLFF.

There are a few counts of this clonotype. The rearrangement uses TRBV12-3 or TRBV12-4 and TRBJ1-5; D is ambiguous. The CDR3 spans 15 residues. V gave up 3 bases and J gave up 3 bases, with 12 bases separating them. CDR3 protein: CASSLFRGSNQPQHF. Written as DNA, the CDR3 is TGTGCCAGCAGTTTGTTCCGTGGGTCCAATCAGCCCCAGCATTTT.

The chain employs TRBV12-3 or TRBV12-4 and TRBJ2-7; D gene uncertain. Trimming removed 5 bases from V and 0 bases from J, with 11 bases in between. This CDR3 has 14 residues. The CDR3 spells CASSLSRSSYEQYF. In DNA, the CDR3 is TGTGCCAGCAGTCTAAGTCGGTCCTCCTACGAGCAGTACTTC.

The rearrangement joins TRBV3-1 to TRBJ2-1; no clear D. V dropped 3 bases and J dropped 9 bases, with 6 bases sitting between them. Germline-derived CDR1 and CDR2 are LGHDT and YNNKEL (reference sequence). This CDR3 has 11 residues. DNA for the CDR3: TGTGCCAGCAGCCACCGCGGTGAGCAGTTCTTC. This gives the protein CASSHRGEQFF.